One and the same sample provided the 3 T cell receptor beta chains below, sequenced in a study of CD8 T cells in ankylosing spondylitis. TCRdb passed the 5' RACE reads through MiXCR, listing each CDR3 protein once. Of around 210,000 distinct CDR3 sequences in the sample, around 8% are singletons; the top ten hold roughly 4.9%. Material: blood, either unsorted or a sorted T cell fraction (not recorded which). The receptors here all came from a female donor with ankylosing spondylitis or in good health (not recorded which).

This clonotype was observed at least ten times. The chain uses TRBV20-1 and TRBJ2-4, with 10 positions matching TRBD2. CDR1 DFQATT and CDR2 SNEGSKA come from the germline V gene (reference sequence). J was trimmed by 10 bases and V by 6 bases; bases with no gene match: 9. The CDR3 extends over 13 amino acids. DNA of the CDR3: TGCAGTGCAAGGACTAGCGGACAAGGGATTCAGTACTTC. Amino acid sequence: CSARTSGQGIQYF.

The table lists this clonotype with a few counts. The V and J genes are TRBV7-2 and TRBJ2-1; D is undetermined. The CDR3 extends over 12 amino acids. The V end was cut by 3 bases, the J end by 9 bases, with 9 bases between. The germline CDR1 and CDR2 sequences are SGHTA and FQGNSA. CDR3 amino acids: CASSFTSSEQFF. CDR3 nucleotides: TGTGCCAGCAGCTTTACATCCTCTGAGCAGTTCTTC.

There are many counts of this clonotype. The V call is TRBV4-1, the J call TRBJ2-3; 12 bases align to TRBD2. J was trimmed by 5 bases and V by 3 bases; bases with no gene match: 6. Germline V CDR1 and CDR2: MGHRA, YSYEKL. CDR3 length equals 16 residues. CDR3 nucleotides: TGCGCCAGCAGCCAGGTCCTAGCGGGAGGGCGAGATACGCAGTATTTT. Protein sequence: CASSQVLAGGRDTQYF.